This TCR beta chain was retrieved from a study of Tregs in tolerant kidney transplant recipients. Regarding the study as a whole: The most relevant donor-specific Treg TCRbeta repertoire apparently came from expansion with activated donor B cells. Few patients were studied, so findings need validation in larger groups. This study did not directly address biological reproducibility.

TCRdb keeps only in-frame clones here, not all; method: immunoSEQ multiplex PCR. Of 90,000 to 150,000 clones in the sample, roughly 93% were seen once. Note on this clone: What it binds is unknown.

Germline values: CDR1 SEHNR, CDR2 FQNEAQ (reference sequence). The CDR3 has 17 amino acids. Trimming left V 0 bases short and J 5 bases short, with 16 bases between. This TCR came from a human donor in good health. The sequenced material came from CD4+ T cells from blood. The V and J genes are TRBV7-9 and TRBJ2-2; D may be TRBD1 or TRBD2 (6 bases each). CDR3 residues: CASSLAQRLDRTGELFF. CDR3 in DNA: TGTGCCAGCAGCTTAGCCCAACGACTAGACAGGACCGGGGAGCTGTTTTTT.